This T cell receptor (beta chain) was recovered during a study of CD8 T cells in Susac syndrome (dated by TCRdb to between 2018 and 2021). With regard to the full study: Of the Susac syndrome patients who were sequenced, more than five had clinically active disease and roughly 8 were in clinical remission. Susac syndrome patients were therapy-naive, on corticosteroids (some also receiving IVIg), or on IVIg alone at blood withdrawal. Whether CD8+ T cell activation and differentiation in Susac syndrome was antigen driven was tested using repertoire sequencing.

Remarks on this clonotype: The target of this receptor is not known. The record has no base qualities; no much larger clone is one base away.

There are 13 amino acids in the CDR3, from cysteine to phenylalanine inclusive. The DNA shown is the 39-base CDR3, in frame from base 1. CDR1 and CDR2 were assigned from the germline V gene as KGHDR and SFDVKD. The trim is 3 bases for V and 2 bases for J, with a gap of 4 bases between the germline ends. Peripheral blood CD8+ and CD4+ T cells from healthy donors, Susac syndrome patients and multiple sclerosis patients were profiled by high-throughput TCR beta sequencing. The Susac syndrome patients fulfilled recently defined diagnostic criteria for definite or probable disease. CD8+ TEMRA cells were enriched by FACS, while bulk CD8+ and CD4+ T cells were purified by magnetic negative isolation. Blood was drawn into EDTA tubes, processed within 24 hours, and PBMCs were isolated by density gradient centrifugation. PBMCs destined for TCR sequencing were cryopreserved in liquid nitrogen and later thawed in a 37 °C water bath. Purity of sorted or isolated CD4+, CD8+ and CD8+ TEMRA cells was at least 90%.

Results and caveats for the whole study, not just this receptor: The number of individuals in the TCR sequencing and HLA analysis was acknowledged as relatively small. The CD4+ T cell repertoire of patients with Susac syndrome showed no detectable clonal expansion.

RNA was extracted using the RNeasy kit, and roughly 0.5 to 1 ug of the RNA was reverse transcribed with random hexamers. The immunoSEQ multiplex PCR assay, covering 54 Vbeta and 13 Jbeta segments, was used to amplify TCR beta CDR3 regions. PCR amplification bias was corrected by using a synthetic template baseline for primer optimization and computational correction. Concerning the study's data processing: Reads were annotated to V, D and J genes according to IMGT and were analyzed with immunoSEQ Analyzer, with only productive sequences retained. Clonality was computed as one minus Shannon entropy normalized by log2 of the number of productive unique sequences. For each patient and control, public and private clones were evaluated within the 100 most prevalent clones. Clones were defined as Susac-specific if absent from the healthy and MS cohorts, from approximately 1,100 published viral clones and from other ImmuneACCESS disease sequences. TCRdb's own reprocessing of the public reads used fastp at Q25 and MiXCR and kept productive beta chains. When rows share a CDR3 protein, they turn into one entry using the most common DNA and genes. None of the V and J calls come from the authors' own analysis; TCRdb made them. The sample table holds 210,000 or so distinct CDR3 sequences, of which 94% were seen once. The leading ten clones occupy approximately 0.15% of the sample.

The rearranged chain carries TRBV24-1 and TRBJ1-5, with an unclear D gene assignment. This clonotype originated in a human donor with Susac syndrome. Sample: CD4+ T cells from PBMCs. The nucleotides read TGTGCCACCAGTGATGACGGCAATCAGCCCCAGCATTTT. This encodes CATSDDGNQPQHF.